Below, 10 T cell receptor beta chains from the same sample are listed, as sequenced in a study of blood T cell repertoires in COVID-19. Sequencing used immunoSEQ multiplex PCR; TCRdb keeps in-frame clones, though not all of them. The sample shows about 440,000 clones, around 89% of them seen only once. Sequencing input: peripheral blood. Receptor source: a woman aged 45-59 years with COVID-19, enrolled during active disease.

This clone was seen a single time. V is TRBV2 and J is TRBJ1-1; 9 nucleotides line up with TRBD1. The CDR3 contains 13 residues. With 6 bases clipped from V and 4 bases from J, the junction kept 3 bases outside the gene matches. CDR1 is SNHLY and CDR2 is FYNNEI in the germline V gene. The CDR3 is CASSWTGVTEAFF. The CDR3 DNA reads TGTGCCAGCAGCTGGACAGGGGTCACTGAAGCTTTCTTT.

This clone was observed a few times. The chain joins TRBV19 to TRBJ1-5, with 8 bases aligning to TRBD1. The germline V gene has CDR1 LNHDA and CDR2 SQIVND (reference sequence). The CDR3 sequence is 15 residues long. The V segment lost 6 bases and the J segment 2 bases; nucleotides outside the gene matches: 6. Here the CDR3 reads CASSVPGQGNQPQHF. CDR3 in DNA: TGTGCCAGTAGCGTGCCGGGACAGGGCAATCAGCCCCAGCATTTT. Supplemented by reference TRBV19 and TRBJ1-5, the full variable domain reads DGGITQSPKYLFRKEGQNVTLSCEQNLNHDAMYWYRQDPGQGLRLIYYSQIVNDFQKGDIAEGYSVSREKKESFPLTVTSAQKNPTAFYLCASSVPGQGNQPQHFGDGTRLSIL.

This sequence joins TRBV28 and TRBJ1-2; D might be TRBD1 (6 bases). Germline CDR1 reads MDHEN; CDR2 reads SYDVKM. V lost 5 bases and J lost 7, with 11 bases in between. The CDR3 length is 12 residues. The CDR3 coding sequence is TGTGCCAGCAGTGCCACAGGGTCTGGCTACACCTTC. Protein sequence: CASSATGSGYTF.

This chain connects TRBV2 to TRBJ1-2; D is perhaps TRBD1 (6 bases). Trimming removed 5 bases at V and 4 bases at J, with 17 bases between. CDR1 SNHLY and CDR2 FYNNEI come from the germline V gene. The CDR3 runs to 15 residues. The CDR3 bases are TGTGCCAGCAGTCGGGAGGGGCAGGGGACCTATGGCTACACCTTC. It is translated as CASSREGQGTYGYTF.

The CDR3 DNA sequence: TGCGCCAGCAGCAGAGACGGGACTAGCGGGGAGCTGTTTTTT. Protein product: CASSRDGTSGELFF. V and J are TRBV5-1 and TRBJ2-2; 8 bases are shared with TRBD2. Per the germline V gene, CDR1 is SGHRS and CDR2 is YFSETQ. The J segment lost 7 bases and the V segment lost 4 bases, leaving 6 bases of the junction unmatched. The CDR3 has 14 residues.

The chain links TRBV5-1 to TRBJ2-7; 9 positions agree with TRBD1. CDR3 length equals 14 residues. Germline CDR1 and CDR2: SGHRS and YFSETQ. V dropped 2 bases and J dropped 4; count of bases not matched to a gene: 4. The CDR3 spells CASSLSGTGYEQYF. The DNA for the CDR3 is TGCGCCAGCAGCTTATCCGGGACAGGGTACGAGCAGTACTTC.

The chain combines TRBV27 with TRBJ1-1; 7 nucleotides line up with TRBD1. With V trimmed by 6 bases and J by 0 bases, 10 bases remained unmatched. Per germline, CDR1 MNHEY and CDR2 SMNVEV (reference sequence). This CDR3 is built from 16 residues. CDR3 nucleotide sequence: TGTGCCAGCAGCCCTCATACGGGACAGTTGAACACTGAAGCTTTCTTT. It yields the protein CASSPHTGQLNTEAFF.

The genes are TRBV4-1 and TRBJ1-2; D may be TRBD1 (5 bases). Germline values: CDR1 MGHRA, CDR2 YSYEKL. The V gene lost 1 base and the J gene lost 0 bases, with 18 bases spanning the gap. This CDR3 is 18 amino acids long. CDR3 sequence: CASSQAGVAPKANYGYTF. The CDR3, as DNA: TGCGCCAGCAGCCAAGCGGGGGTAGCCCCCAAAGCTAACTATGGCTACACCTTC.

The genes are TRBV6-5 and TRBJ2-3, with a tentative D call TRBD2 (7 bases). Trimming took off 6 bases at V and 0 bases at J, with 10 bases between the two ends. Per germline, CDR1 MNHEY and CDR2 SVGAGI. The CDR3 totals 14 residues. CDR3 in DNA: TGTGCCAGCAGCCGGGGGGCGAGCACAGATACGCAGTATTTT. It translates to CASSRGASTDTQYF.

The chain links TRBV9 to TRBJ1-1, with 7 bases that match TRBD1. The CDR3 contains 13 residues. J lost 6 bases, V lost 3 bases, and 5 bases had no gene match. The V gene's germline CDR1 is SGDLS and CDR2 YYNGEE. The CDR3 region has the DNA TGTGCCAGCAGCGCGGTCGACAGGGCTGAAGCTTTCTTT. This encodes CASSAVDRAEAFF.